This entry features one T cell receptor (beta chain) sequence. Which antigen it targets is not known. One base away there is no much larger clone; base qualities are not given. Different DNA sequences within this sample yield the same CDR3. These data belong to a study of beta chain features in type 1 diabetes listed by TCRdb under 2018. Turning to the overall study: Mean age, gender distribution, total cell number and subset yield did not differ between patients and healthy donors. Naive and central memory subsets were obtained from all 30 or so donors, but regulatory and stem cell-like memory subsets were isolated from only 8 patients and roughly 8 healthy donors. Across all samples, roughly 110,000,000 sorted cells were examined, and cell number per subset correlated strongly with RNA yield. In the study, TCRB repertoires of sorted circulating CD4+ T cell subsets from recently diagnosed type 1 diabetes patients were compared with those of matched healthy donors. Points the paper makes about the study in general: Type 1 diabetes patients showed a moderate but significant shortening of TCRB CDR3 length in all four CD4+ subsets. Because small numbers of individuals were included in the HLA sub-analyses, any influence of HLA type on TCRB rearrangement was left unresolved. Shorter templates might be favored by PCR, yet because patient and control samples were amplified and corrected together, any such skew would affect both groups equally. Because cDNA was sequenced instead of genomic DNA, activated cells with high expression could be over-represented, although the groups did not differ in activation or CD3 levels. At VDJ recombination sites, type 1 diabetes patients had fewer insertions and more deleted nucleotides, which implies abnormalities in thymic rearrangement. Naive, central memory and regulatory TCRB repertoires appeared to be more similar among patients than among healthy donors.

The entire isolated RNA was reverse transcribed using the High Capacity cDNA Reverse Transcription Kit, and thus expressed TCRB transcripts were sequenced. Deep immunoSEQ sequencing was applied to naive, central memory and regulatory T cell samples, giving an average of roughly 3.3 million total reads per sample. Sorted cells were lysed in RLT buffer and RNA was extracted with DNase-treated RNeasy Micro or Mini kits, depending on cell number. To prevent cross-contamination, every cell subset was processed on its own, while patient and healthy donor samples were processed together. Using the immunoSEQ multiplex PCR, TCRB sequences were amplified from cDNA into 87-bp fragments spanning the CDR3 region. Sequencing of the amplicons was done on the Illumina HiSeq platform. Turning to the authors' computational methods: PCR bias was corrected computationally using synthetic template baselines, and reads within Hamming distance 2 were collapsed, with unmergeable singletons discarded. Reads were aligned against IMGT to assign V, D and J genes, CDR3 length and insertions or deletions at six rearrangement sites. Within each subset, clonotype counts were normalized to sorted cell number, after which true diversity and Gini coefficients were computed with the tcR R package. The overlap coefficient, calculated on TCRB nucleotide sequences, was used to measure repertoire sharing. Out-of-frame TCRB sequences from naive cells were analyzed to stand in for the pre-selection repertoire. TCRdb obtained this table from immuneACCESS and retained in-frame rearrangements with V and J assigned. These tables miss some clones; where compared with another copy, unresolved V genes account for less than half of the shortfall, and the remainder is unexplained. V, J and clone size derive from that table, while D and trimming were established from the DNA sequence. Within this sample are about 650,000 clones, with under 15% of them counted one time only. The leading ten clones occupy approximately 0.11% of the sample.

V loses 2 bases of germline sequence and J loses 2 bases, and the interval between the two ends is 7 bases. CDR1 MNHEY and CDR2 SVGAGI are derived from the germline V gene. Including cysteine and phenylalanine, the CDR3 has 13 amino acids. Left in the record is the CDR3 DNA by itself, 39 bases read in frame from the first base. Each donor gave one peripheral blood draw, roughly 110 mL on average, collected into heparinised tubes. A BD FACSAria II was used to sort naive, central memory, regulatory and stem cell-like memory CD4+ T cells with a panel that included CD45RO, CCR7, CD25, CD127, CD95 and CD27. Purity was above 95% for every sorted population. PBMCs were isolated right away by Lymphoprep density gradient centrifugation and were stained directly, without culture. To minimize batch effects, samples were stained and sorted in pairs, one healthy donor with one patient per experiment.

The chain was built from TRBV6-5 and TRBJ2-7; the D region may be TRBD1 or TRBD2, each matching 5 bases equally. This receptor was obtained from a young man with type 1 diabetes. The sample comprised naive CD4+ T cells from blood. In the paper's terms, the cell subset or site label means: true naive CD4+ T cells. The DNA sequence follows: TGTGCCAGCAGTTACGGGGGAACCTACGAGCAGTACTTC. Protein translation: CASSYGGTYEQYF.